This section outlines one TCR beta chain sequence together with its context. Its antigen is still unknown. This CDR3 comprises 14 residues. Germline values: CDR1 SGHNT, CDR2 YENEEA. Trimming left V 2 bases short and J 6 bases short, with 13 bases between. The record originates from a study of identifying expanded T cells in peripheral blood. Points from the study as a whole: Variance in clone template counts between approximately two-week samples significantly increased with total template count across all healthy donors. Over around two and four weeks, about 15 and 19 clones changed, versus roughly 1.1 between replicates.

Collection occurred without any documented infections or immune events in donors. Produced via immunoSEQ multiplex PCR; TCRdb's table is partial and in-frame only. The table includes about 100,000 clones, about 91% detected once. The sample consisted of blood. This rearrangement joins TRBV11-3 to TRBJ1-1, with D tentatively TRBD1 (6 bases). This clonotype was obtained from a person aged 18 to 75 in good health. Here the CDR3 reads CASSLTGSVSEAFF. The CDR3 coding sequence is TGTGCCAGCAGCTTAACAGGGAGTGTGTCTGAAGCTTTCTTT.